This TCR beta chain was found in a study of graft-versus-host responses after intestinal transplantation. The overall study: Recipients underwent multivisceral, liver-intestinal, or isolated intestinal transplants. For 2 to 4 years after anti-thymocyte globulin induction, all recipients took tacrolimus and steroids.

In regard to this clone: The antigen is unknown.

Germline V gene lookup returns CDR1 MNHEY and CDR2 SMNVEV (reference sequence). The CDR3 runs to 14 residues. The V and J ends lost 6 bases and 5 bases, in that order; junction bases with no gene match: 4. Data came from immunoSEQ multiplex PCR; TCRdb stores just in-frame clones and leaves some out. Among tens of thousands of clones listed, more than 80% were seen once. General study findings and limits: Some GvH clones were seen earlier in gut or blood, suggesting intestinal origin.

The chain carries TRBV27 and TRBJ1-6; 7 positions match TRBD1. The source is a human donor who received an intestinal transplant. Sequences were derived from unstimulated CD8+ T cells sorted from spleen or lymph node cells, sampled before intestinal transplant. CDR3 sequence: CASSPGTDNSPLHF. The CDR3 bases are TGTGCCAGCAGCCCCGGGACAGATAATTCACCCCTCCACTTT.